The clone carrying this TCR beta chain was seen at least ten times. As yet, its antigen is unknown. Quantitative molecular-barcoded 5'-RACE generated the TCR beta libraries. TCRdb fed the 5' RACE reads into MiXCR, producing one record per CDR3 protein. The sample has under 150,000 distinct CDR3 sequences; 9.3% are singletons. Trimming cost V 3 bases and J 6 bases, with 18 bases left between them. The length of the CDR3 is 15 residues. The germline gives CDR1 DFQATT, CDR2 SNEGSKA (reference sequence). This record comes from a study of CD8 T cells in ankylosing spondylitis. Study-level results: Matched ankylosing spondylitis synovial fluid reportedly contained a significantly enriched population of disease-linked clones. Earlier literature documents some of the motif variants in reactive arthritis synovial fluid and blood.

The sequenced sample consisted of blood, either unsorted or a sorted T cell fraction (not recorded which). The J gene is TRBJ2-1, the V gene TRBV20-1; the D gene is possibly TRBD2 (5 bases). The receptor comes from a male donor with ankylosing spondylitis or in good health (not recorded which). The CDR3 reads CSASISLALSNEQFF. The CDR3 DNA is TGCAGTGCTAGTATATCCCTAGCTCTAAGCAATGAGCAGTTCTTC.